The 17 T cell receptor beta chains given below trace back to one sample, sequenced in a study of PD-L1 blockade in urothelial cancer. Assay used: immunoSEQ multiplex PCR; TCRdb lists only in-frame clones, some missing. The sample holds under 30,000 clones, 84% seen once. The sample in question was PBMCs, obtained around atezolizumab (anti-PD-L1) treatment. The receptors were gathered from a man between 65 and 85 years old with urothelial cancer.

This clone was seen a single time. The gene calls are TRBV19 and TRBJ1-2, with 9 bases matching TRBD1. The CDR3 extends over 15 amino acids. Trimming took 5 bases from V and 6 from J; bases not matched to a gene: 10. Germline V gives CDR1 LNHDA, CDR2 SQIVND (reference sequence). The CDR3 DNA reads TGTGCCAGTAGTTCCAGGGGACAGGGACCCAATGGCTACACCTTC. Translation: CASSSRGQGPNGYTF.

V usage is TRBV28 and J usage is TRBJ2-7; 12 bases are a match to TRBD2. The CDR3 is 14 amino acids. CDR1 MDHEN and CDR2 SYDVKM come from the germline V gene. The V segment lost 8 bases and the J segment 2 bases; nucleotides outside the gene matches: 4. CDR3 amino acids: CASGRLAGAYEQYF. The CDR3 DNA follows: TGTGCCAGCGGACGACTAGCGGGGGCCTACGAGCAGTACTTC.

J is TRBJ1-5 and V is TRBV30, with D hard to call. The CDR3 runs to 14 residues. The germline V gene has CDR1 GTSNPN and CDR2 SVGIG (reference sequence). Trimming stripped 3 bases from V and 11 bases from J, with 20 bases between. Written as DNA, the CDR3 is TGTGCCTGGAGCCGCCTCACCACGACGGGTGCCCAGCATTTT. It specifies CAWSRLTTTGAQHF. Supplemented by reference TRBV30 and TRBJ1-5, the full variable domain reads SQTIHQWPATLVQPVGSPLSLECTVEGTSNPNLYWYRQAAGRGLQLLFYSVGIGQISSEVPQNLSASRPQDRQFILSSKKLLLSDSGFYLCAWSRLTTTGAQHFGDGTRLSIL.

The gene calls are TRBV4-1 and TRBJ2-1; 16 bases fit TRBD2. The CDR3 runs to 16 residues. The V segment lost 0 bases and the J segment 8 bases; nucleotides outside the gene matches: 1. Germline V gene sequence: CDR1 MGHRA, CDR2 YSYEKL. CDR3 DNA: TGCGCCAGCAGCCAAGAGGGACTAGCGGGGGGGTATGAGCAGTTCTTC. Encoded protein: CASSQEGLAGGYEQFF.

This clone appeared a single time. The rearrangement joins TRBV2 to TRBJ2-7; D perhaps matches TRBD2 (7 bases). Trimming pared 8 bases from V and 3 bases from J, leaving 14 bases between. The CDR3 totals 13 residues. CDR1 is SNHLY, CDR2 FYNNEI, per germline. CDR3 coding DNA: TGTGCCAGCGGCAGGGGAGGGGGCTACGAGCAGTACTTC. It yields the protein CASGRGGGYEQYF.

V usage is TRBV7-2 and J usage is TRBJ2-5; TRBD1 matches 8 bases. V lost 2 bases and J lost 4; bases outside the gene matches: 3. The CDR3 is 14 amino acids. Germline V gene data show CDR1 as SGHTA and CDR2 as FQGNSA. The CDR3 loop reads CASSLSTGGETQYF. The CDR3 DNA reads TGTGCCAGCAGCTTAAGTACAGGGGGAGAGACCCAGTACTTC.

V and J are TRBV28 and TRBJ2-5; weak D call: TRBD1 (5 bases). Germline CDR1 reads MDHEN; CDR2 reads SYDVKM. This CDR3 has 14 residues. The ends were cut back, 8 bases at V and 4 bases at J, with 17 bases in the middle. For the CDR3, the DNA is TGTGCCAGCCATACACAGGCGCCCCCAGAGACCCAGTACTTC. It yields the protein CASHTQAPPETQYF.

The V gene is TRBV27, the J gene TRBJ2-1; possibly TRBD1 for D (5 bases). CDR1 and CDR2 from the germline V gene are MNHEY and SMNVEV (reference sequence). The V end lost 7 bases, the J end lost 6 bases, and 13 bases lay between the germline ends. CDR3 size: 13 residues. This CDR3 reads CASKTFGANEQFF. DNA of the CDR3: TGTGCCAGCAAAACCTTTGGGGCCAATGAGCAGTTCTTC.

This clone was counted only a few times. The chain carries TRBV5-5 and TRBJ2-7; TRBD2 matches at 10 bases. V lost 0 bases to trimming and J lost 4 bases; unmatched junction nucleotides: 4. The CDR3 has 15 amino acids. Germline V gives CDR1 SGHKS, CDR2 YYEKEE (reference sequence). The chain's CDR3 is CASSLGGLAEYEQYF. The CDR3 region has the DNA TGTGCCAGCAGCTTGGGAGGACTAGCGGAGTACGAGCAGTACTTC.

This rearrangement joins TRBV28 to TRBJ1-1, with 8 bases that match TRBD1. The trim removed 6 bases at V and 4 bases at J, leaving 4 bases unmatched. The germline V gene has CDR1 MDHEN and CDR2 SYDVKM. The CDR3 has 13 amino acids. CDR3 sequence reads: CASSQTGVTEAFF. The CDR3 DNA reads TGTGCCAGCAGCCAGACAGGGGTCACTGAAGCTTTCTTT.

The V call is TRBV28, the J call TRBJ2-1; D is unclear. The V and J ends lost 6 bases and 3 bases respectively, with 9 bases between them. Looked up from germline, CDR1 is MDHEN and CDR2 is SYDVKM. The CDR3 covers 13 residues. DNA for the CDR3: TGTGCCAGCAGGCCAAGCGACTACAATGAGCAGTTCTTC. This sequence encodes CASRPSDYNEQFF.

This sequence joins TRBV28 and TRBJ1-4; 10 bases match TRBD1. J lost 5 bases, V lost 10 bases, and 7 bases had no gene match. The CDR3 is 14 residues long. Germline V gene sequence: CDR1 MDHEN, CDR2 SYDVKM. CDR3 DNA sequence: TGTGCCATCCGTCCGGGACAGGGGAATGAAAAACTGTTTTTT. This sequence encodes CAIRPGQGNEKLFF.

V and J are TRBV18 and TRBJ2-3, with TRBD2 identical over 11 bases. The germline V gene encodes CDR1 KGHSH and CDR2 LQKENI. This CDR3 region has 17 residues. V lost 3 bases and J lost 4; bases outside the gene matches: 9. The CDR3 loop is CASSPLTTSGNSDTQYF. Here the CDR3 DNA reads TGTGCCAGCTCACCGCTCACGACTAGCGGGAACTCAGATACGCAGTATTTT.

V and J are TRBV5-4 and TRBJ2-7; 7 bases agree with TRBD2. This CDR3 is 15 amino acids long. V was clipped by 3 bases and J by 7 bases; unmatched bases: 13. CDR1 is SGHNT, CDR2 YYREEE, per germline (reference sequence). The CDR3 spells CASSSRAGHLSEQYF. In nucleotides, the CDR3 is TGTGCCAGCAGCTCCCGAGCGGGGCACCTTTCAGAGCAGTACTTC.

V and J are TRBV5-5 and TRBJ2-2, with D tentatively TRBD2 (5 bases). Deletions cut 4 bases from V and 4 bases from J, with 8 bases between. Germline assignment: CDR1 SGHKS and CDR2 YYEKEE (reference sequence). The CDR3 has 13 residues. This chain's CDR3 is CASSLLVTGELFF. CDR3 bases: TGTGCCAGCAGCCTACTAGTCACCGGGGAGCTGTTTTTT. The full variable domain, its missing parts supplied by reference TRBV5-5 and TRBJ2-2, is DAGVTQSPTHLIKTRGQQVTLRCSPISGHKSVSWYQQVLGQGPQFIFQYYEKEERGRGNFPDRFSARQFPNYSSELNVNALLLGDSALYLCASSLLVTGELFFGEGSRLTVL.

This clone showed up just once. This chain links TRBV15 with TRBJ2-7, with D possibly being TRBD2 (7 bases). The CDR3 sequence is 16 residues long. V gave up 6 bases and J gave up 2 bases, with 20 bases separating them. The germline V gene has CDR1 LNHNV and CDR2 YYDKDF (reference sequence). The CDR3, as DNA: TGTGCCACCAGTAGGGGGGGCGACCCAGCGGCCTACGAGCAGTACTTC. This gives the protein CATSRGGDPAAYEQYF.

The genes are TRBV28 and TRBJ1-1; TRBD1 matches 8 bases. The CDR3 has 17 residues. Trimming removed 1 base from V and 2 bases from J; junction bases left unmatched: 9. Germline V gene sequence: CDR1 MDHEN, CDR2 SYDVKM. CDR3 bases: TGTGCCAGCAGTTTATCCACCGGGACAGGTATCAACACTGAAGCTTTCTTT. This sequence encodes CASSLSTGTGINTEAFF.